The clone carrying this TCR beta chain was recorded only once. This sample was taken from a study of blood T cell repertoires in COVID-19. Study-wide context: Samples of COVID-19 (acute and convalescent) were obtained from the United States, Italy and Spain.

Here immunoSEQ multiplex PCR was the method, and the copy in TCRdb shows in-frame clones only, minus some. The table records about 670,000 clones, about 90% of them present only once. Germline V lookup: CDR1 MNHEY, CDR2 SVGEGT. With V trimmed by 4 bases and J by 0 bases, 8 bases remained unmatched. CDR3 size: 17 residues. The chain has TRBV6-2 or TRBV6-3 and TRBJ1-3, with 8 bases matching TRBD1. The sequencing input was peripheral blood. The source is a woman aged 18-29 years with acute or convalescent COVID-19. CDR3 sequence (DNA): TGTGCCAGCAGTTCCGCCACCGGGACAGGCTCTGGAAACACCATATATTTT. The encoded protein is CASSSATGTGSGNTIYF.